This T cell receptor (beta chain) was recorded in a study of blood T cell repertoires in COVID-19. As for the study in general: Samples came from the United States, Italy and Spain, spanning acute and convalescent COVID-19. T cells, B-cell-depleted T cells, or PBMCs provided the cDNA or gDNA that served as material.

This CDR3 is 13 amino acids long. With 6 bases removed from V and 4 bases from J, the gap between germline ends came to 12 bases. As processed by the authors: Nucleated cell number was recorded as an estimate derived from reference gene primer amplification. Sequencing was performed with immunoSEQ multiplex PCR; in TCRdb, only in-frame clones are kept and a portion is missing. The DNA gave D and trimming, while V, J and clone size come from that table. The data hold more than 85,000 clones, with less than 85% observed a single time. The specimen was peripheral blood. The chain uses TRBV12-3 or TRBV12-4 and TRBJ1-1; the D is unclear. The source of this sequence is a man older than 75 with acute or convalescent COVID-19. The CDR3 sequence: CASSRPGGTEAFF. DNA for the CDR3: TGTGCCAGCAGCCGCCCGGGAGGCACTGAAGCTTTCTTT.